This T cell receptor beta chain was captured by sequencing in a study of blood T cell repertoires in COVID-19. Study in general: T cells, B-cell-depleted T cells, or PBMCs provided the cDNA or gDNA that served as material.

In the original workflow: Reference gene primer amplification gave estimated nucleated cell counts. Sequencing was performed with immunoSEQ multiplex PCR; in TCRdb, only in-frame clones are kept and a portion is missing. The V and J calls and clone size are taken from that table; D and trimming were inferred from the DNA. In the table there are around 72,000 clones, roughly 82% of which are singletons. The CDR3 consists of 14 residues. In germline, CDR1 is SGHRS, CDR2 YFSETQ. The V gene end was trimmed by 4 bases and the J gene end by 3 bases; junction bases not matched to a gene: 3. The TCR was taken from a woman aged 60 to 75 with acute or convalescent COVID-19. This chain joins TRBV5-1 and TRBJ2-3, with TRBD1 matching 9 bases. What was sequenced was peripheral blood. Written as DNA, the CDR3 is TGCGCCAGCAGCCCAGGACAGGGGACAGATACGCAGTATTTT. Translating it yields CASSPGQGTDTQYF.